The present T cell receptor (beta chain) was sequenced within a study of blood T cell repertoires in COVID-19. Losses at the gene ends were 1 base for V and 5 bases for J; bases not matched to a gene: 5. This CDR3 contains 15 residues. CDR1 LGHNA and CDR2 YSLEER come from the germline V gene. The table came from immunoSEQ multiplex PCR; TCRdb's copy has only in-frame clones and leaves some out. The profile shows roughly 150,000 clones, approximately 90% of them singletons. Specimen: peripheral blood. V usage is TRBV4-3 and J usage is TRBJ2-7, with TRBD2 matching over 10 bases. The clonotype was recovered from a man aged 50 to 59 who had recovered from COVID-19. For the CDR3, the DNA is TGCGCCAGCAGCCAAGGGGGACTAGCGAGAGACGAGCAGTACTTC. Protein sequence: CASSQGGLARDEQYF.